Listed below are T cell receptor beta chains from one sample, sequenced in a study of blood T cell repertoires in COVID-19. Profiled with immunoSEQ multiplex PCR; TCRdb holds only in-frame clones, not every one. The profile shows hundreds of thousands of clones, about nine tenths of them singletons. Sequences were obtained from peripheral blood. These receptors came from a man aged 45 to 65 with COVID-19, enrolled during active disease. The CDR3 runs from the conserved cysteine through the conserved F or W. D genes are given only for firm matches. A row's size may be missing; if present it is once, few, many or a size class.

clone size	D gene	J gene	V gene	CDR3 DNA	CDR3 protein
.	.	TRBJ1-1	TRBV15	TGTGCCACCAAACAGGGTGGGAACACTGAAGCTTTCTTT	CATKQGGNTEAFF
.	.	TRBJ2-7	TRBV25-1	TGTGCCAGCAGTGAATCCCCGTTAGGCAGGGACGAGCAGTACTTC	CASSESPLGRDEQYF
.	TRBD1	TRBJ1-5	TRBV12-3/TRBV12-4	TGTGCCAGTACGACAGGGTTGATCCAGCCCCAGCATTTT	CASTTGLIQPQHF
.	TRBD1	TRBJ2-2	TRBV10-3	TGTGCCATCAGTGAATCGGACAGGGATACCGGGGAGCTGTTTTTT	CAISESDRDTGELFF
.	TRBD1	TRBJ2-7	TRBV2	TGTGCCAGCAGTGCTCTGGGACAGCCAAAACTCTACGAGCAGTACTTC	CASSALGQPKLYEQYF
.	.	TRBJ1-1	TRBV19	TGTGCCAGTAGCTGGAACGAGGGTCTTTGGGGAGCTTTCTTT	CASSWNEGLWGAFF
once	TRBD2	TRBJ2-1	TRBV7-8	TGTGCCAGCAGCCGAGCGGGAGGGCCGAGGAATGAGCAGTTCTTC	CASSRAGGPRNEQFF
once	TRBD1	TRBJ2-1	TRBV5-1	TGCGCCAGCAGCACCGGGACAGATTACAATGAGCAGTTCTTC	CASSTGTDYNEQFF
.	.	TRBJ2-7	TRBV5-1	TGCGCCAGCAGCTTGGGTCAGGGCGCACTCTACGAGCAGTACTTC	CASSLGQGALYEQYF
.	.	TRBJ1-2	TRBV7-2	TGTGCCAGCAGCTACTCCGGGACTCAAAACACGGGCTACACCTTC	CASSYSGTQNTGYTF
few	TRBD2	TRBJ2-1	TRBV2	TGTGCCAGCAGTGAACTAGCGGGATTCTACAATGAGCAGTTCTTC	CASSELAGFYNEQFF
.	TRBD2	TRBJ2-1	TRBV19	TGTGCCAAGGCGGGAGACTCCTACAATGAGCAGTTCTTC	CAKAGDSYNEQFF
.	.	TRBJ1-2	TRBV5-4	TGTGCCAGCAGCCCGAAGAAGGGAGAGGGCTATGGCTACACCTTC	CASSPKKGEGYGYTF
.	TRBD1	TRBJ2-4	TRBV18	TGTGCCAGCTCACCTAACAGGGGTTCGGTAGACATTCAGTACTTC	CASSPNRGSVDIQYF
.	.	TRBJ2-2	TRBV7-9	TGTGCCAGCAGCCGGACTTCGGGGGCGAACACCGGGGAGCTGTTTTTT	CASSRTSGANTGELFF
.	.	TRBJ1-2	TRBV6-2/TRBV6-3	TGTGCCAGCAGTTACTCGCGGTACGGCTACACCTTC	CASSYSRYGYTF
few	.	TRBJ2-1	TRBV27	TGTGCCAGCAGTTCAATAGCGGCTAGGGACAATGAGCAGTTCTTC	CASSSIAARDNEQFF
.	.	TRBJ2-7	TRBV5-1	TGCGCCAGCAGCGGGACAGCGGGAGCATCCTACGAGCAGTACTTC	CASSGTAGASYEQYF
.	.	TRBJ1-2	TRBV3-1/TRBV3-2	TGTGCCAGCAGCCAACCAGGGGCAGGGGACTATGGCTACACCTTC	CASSQPGAGDYGYTF
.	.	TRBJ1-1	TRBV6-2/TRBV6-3	TGTGCCAGCAGTCCCCGGGGGGCGCGCACTGAAGCTTTCTTT	CASSPRGARTEAFF
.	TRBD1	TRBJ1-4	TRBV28	TGTGCCAGCAGTTTATCCCAGGGGACAGGGAATGAAAAACTGTTTTTT	CASSLSQGTGNEKLFF
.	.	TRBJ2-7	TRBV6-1	TGTGCCAGCAGTGAAGCGAGACACCCCTACGAGCAGTACTTC	CASSEARHPYEQYF
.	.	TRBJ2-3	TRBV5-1	TGCGCCAGCAGCTTACCAGGGTCAGATACGCAGTATTTT	CASSLPGSDTQYF
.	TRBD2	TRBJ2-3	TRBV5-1	TGCGCCAGCAGCTTAGGACTAGCGGGAGATTGGGCAGATACGCAGTATTTT	CASSLGLAGDWADTQYF
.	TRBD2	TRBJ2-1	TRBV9	TGTGCCAGCAGCGTCAGCGGGGGGCATTACTCCTACAATGAGCAGTTCTTC	CASSVSGGHYSYNEQFF
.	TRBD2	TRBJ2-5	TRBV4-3	TGCGCCAGCAGCCAAGATCGGGGCGGGGGTGGAGAGACCCAGTACTTC	CASSQDRGGGGETQYF
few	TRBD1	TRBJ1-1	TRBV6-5	TGTGCCAGCAGCAAAGGACAGGGGACGTGGACTGAAGCTTTCTTT	CASSKGQGTWTEAFF
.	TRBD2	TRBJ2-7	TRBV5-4	TGTGCCAGCGGCCTAGCGGGAGGGCCCTACGAGCAGTACTTC	CASGLAGGPYEQYF
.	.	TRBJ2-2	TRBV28	TGTGCCAGCGTGGAGACTAGTACCGGGGAGCTGTTTTTT	CASVETSTGELFF
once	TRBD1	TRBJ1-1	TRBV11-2	TGTGCCAGCAGCCCAGTCCGGGACAGTGAAGCTTTCTTT	CASSPVRDSEAFF
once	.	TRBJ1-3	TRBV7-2	TGTGCCAGCAGCCCTGACAGGCTGCGCTCTGGAAACACCATATATTTT	CASSPDRLRSGNTIYF
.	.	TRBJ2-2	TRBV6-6	TGTGCCAGCAGTCGTGTAAGCCGTAGGGGCCGTGGCACCGGGGAGCTGTTTTTT	CASSRVSRRGRGTGELFF
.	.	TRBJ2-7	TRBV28	TGTGCCAGCAGTTTAGACGGGGACGAGCAGTACTTC	CASSLDGDEQYF